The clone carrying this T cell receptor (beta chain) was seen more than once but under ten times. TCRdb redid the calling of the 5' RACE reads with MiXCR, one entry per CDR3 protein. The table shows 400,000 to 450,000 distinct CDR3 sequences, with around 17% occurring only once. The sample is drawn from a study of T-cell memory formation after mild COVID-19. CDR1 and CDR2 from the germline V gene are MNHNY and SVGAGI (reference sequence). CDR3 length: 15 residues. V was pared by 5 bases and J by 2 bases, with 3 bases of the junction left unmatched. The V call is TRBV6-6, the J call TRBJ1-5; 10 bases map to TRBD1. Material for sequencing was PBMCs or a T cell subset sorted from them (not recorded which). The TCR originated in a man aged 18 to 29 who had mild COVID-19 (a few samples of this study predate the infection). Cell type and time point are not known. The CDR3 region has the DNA TGTGCCAGCAGTCGGGACAGGGGAGGCAATCAGCCCCAGCATTTT. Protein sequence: CASSRDRGGNQPQHF.